The rows below give T cell receptor beta chains drawn from one sample of a study of type 1 and type 2 diabetes patients. Each CDR3 protein gets one entry after TCRdb re-called the multiplex PCR reads with MiXCR. The data show 280,000 or so distinct CDR3 sequences, more than 45% seen once. Source material: peripheral blood mononuclear cells (PBMCs). These receptors were taken from a man aged 18-30 years with type 2 diabetes. The CDR3 runs from the conserved cysteine through the conserved F or W.

TRBJ2-7 | TRBV10-3 | CASSIIPSREQYF